This T cell receptor beta chain was profiled in a study of glioma-infiltrating T cells. The CDR3 extends over 15 amino acids. Germline-derived CDR1 and CDR2 are MNHNY and SVGAGI (reference sequence). V dropped 1 base and J dropped 4; count of bases not matched to a gene: 2. The iRepertoire nested amplicon-rescue multiplex PCR amplified TCR alpha and beta CDR3s from RNA. One-step reverse transcription and amplification started from roughly 100-400 ng of tissue mRNA or PBMC total RNA. TCRdb re-analysed the multiplex PCR reads in MiXCR, keeping a single row per CDR3 protein. Among 100,000 to 150,000 distinct CDR3 sequences, under 25% were seen once, and the ten largest hold 27%. General study results and limits: Above-expected tissue-blood divergence occurred in all gliomas, most in low-grade ones. Only very few CDR3 sequences appeared in both tissue and blood.

This clonotype has at least ten counts. The antigen is not known. The TCR originated in a human donor with low-grade glioma or glioblastoma, undergoing nonglioma brain surgery, or in good health (not recorded which). The chain combines TRBV6-6 with TRBJ2-5; TRBD2 matches 11 bases. Sequenced material: glioma tissue, nonneoplastic brain tissue, or PBMCs (not recorded which). The CDR3 is CASSYLAGGRETQYF. DNA for the CDR3: TGTGCCAGCAGTTACTTAGCGGGGGGGAGAGAGACCCAGTACTTC.